This T cell receptor (beta chain) is from a study of Graves' ophthalmopathy and Graves' hyperthyroidism. General observations from the study: Ophthalmopathy versus stable hyperthyroidism: 13-signature model gave around 86% sensitivity, less than 82% specificity. Most thyroid clonotypes with frequency above 0.001 were detected in blood too. At just under 71% sensitivity and over 72% specificity, the model predicted progression of the ophthalmopathy.

The CDR3 has 15 residues. Losses at the gene ends were 5 bases for V and 4 bases for J; bases not matched to a gene: 12. CDR1 is DFQATT and CDR2 is SNEGSKA in the germline V gene (reference sequence). Ophthalmopathic donors had moderate-to-severe activity, CAS ≥3 and NOSPECS ≥4, with disease that had lasted under 3 months. Worth noting for this clonotype: Its antigen is not identified.

RNA transcripts provided the template for amplifying TCR beta CDR3 regions. First-round RT-PCR used HTBI primers; second-round multiplex PCR followed. One entry per CDR3 protein results from TCRdb running MiXCR on the multiplex PCR reads. The sample includes 150,000 or so distinct CDR3 sequences, over 35% of them seen just once. The chain joins TRBV20-1 to TRBJ1-2; TRBD1 matches at 8 bases. Sequencing was carried out using peripheral blood. This receptor was obtained from a woman between 35 and 50 years old with Graves' ophthalmopathy. The CDR3 protein is CSAQGSGGVGYGYTF. CDR3 coding DNA: TGCAGTGCTCAGGGCTCAGGGGGCGTTGGCTATGGCTACACCTTC.